The 32 T cell receptor beta chains below come from one sample, sequenced in a study of T cells in Graves' hyperthyroidism and ophthalmopathy. RNA transcripts provided the source from which TCR beta CDR3 regions were amplified. RT-PCR in the first round (using the HTBI primer set) targeted the TCR CDR3. TCRdb itself ran the multiplex PCR reads through MiXCR, one entry per CDR3 protein. The repertoire holds a few hundred thousand distinct CDR3 sequences, with roughly 15% as singletons. The sequencing input was blood. The receptors were sampled from a woman aged 40 to 49 with Graves' ophthalmopathy.

This clonotype was counted ten times or more. The chain employs TRBV6-2 or TRBV6-3 and TRBJ1-5, with 10 bases aligning to TRBD1. This CDR3 contains 15 residues. Germline CDR1 reads MNHEY; CDR2 reads SVGEGT. V trimming: 6 bases; J trimming: 5 bases; junction bases outside the gene matches: 7. The chain's CDR3 is CASSPHGTGDQPQHF. The CDR3 coding sequence is TGTGCCAGCAGCCCGCACGGGACAGGGGATCAGCCCCAGCATTTT.

This clonotype was found many times. This chain links TRBV20-1 with TRBJ2-5, with D perhaps matching TRBD2 (5 bases). Germline CDR1 DFQATT, CDR2 SNEGSKA (reference sequence). V was pared by 3 bases and J by 4 bases, with 9 bases between. The CDR3 is 12 residues long. CDR3 bases: TGCAGTGCTAGGTCAGGAGGAGAGACCCAGTACTTC. Its translation: CSARSGGETQYF.

This clonotype was detected ten times or more. This chain connects TRBV20-1 to TRBJ2-1, with TRBD2 identical over 8 bases. Germline-derived CDR1 and CDR2 are DFQATT and SNEGSKA (reference sequence). V lost 0 bases to trimming and J lost 0 bases; unmatched junction nucleotides: 4. CDR3 size: 16 residues. The CDR3 loop is CSARDLAGPSYNEQFF. The CDR3 DNA is TGCAGTGCTAGAGATCTAGCGGGCCCCTCCTACAATGAGCAGTTCTTC.

This clonotype was recorded once. The chain uses TRBV19 and TRBJ1-5; TRBD1 matches at 8 bases. The CDR3 runs to 14 residues. Germline V lookup: CDR1 LNHDA, CDR2 SQIVND (reference sequence). V shed 7 bases, J shed 5 bases, and the junction held 7 bases outside the gene matches. CDR3 loop: CASNSGQGYQPQHF. DNA for the CDR3: TGTGCCAGTAATTCTGGACAGGGATATCAGCCCCAGCATTTT. The full variable domain, in which reference TRBV19 and TRBJ1-5 provide the parts outside the CDR3, is DGGITQSPKYLFRKEGQNVTLSCEQNLNHDAMYWYRQDPGQGLRLIYYSQIVNDFQKGDIAEGYSVSREKKESFPLTVTSAQKNPTAFYLCASNSGQGYQPQHFGDGTRLSIL.

About this clonotype itself: A much larger clone differs by one base, so this may be a read error. The rearrangement uses TRBV18 and TRBJ1-5; perhaps TRBD1 as D (6 bases). Trimming pared 3 bases from V and 5 bases from J, leaving 14 bases between. CDR1 is KGHSH, CDR2 LQKENI, per germline. This CDR3 region has 15 residues. The chain's CDR3 is CASSPRGARDQPQHF. The DNA of the CDR3 is TGTGCCAGCTCACCCCGGGGGGCGCGGGATCAGCCCCAGCATTTT.

This clonotype was observed at least ten times. The chain is built from TRBV3-1 and TRBJ1-5, with no clear D. Germline CDR1 LGHDT, CDR2 YNNKEL (reference sequence). CDR3 length: 13 residues. Trimming shortened V by 1 base and J by 4 bases, and 5 bases separated the two germline ends. The CDR3 protein is CASSQGANQPQHF. The CDR3 region has the DNA TGTGCCAGCAGCCAAGGAGCGAATCAGCCCCAGCATTTT.

On this clonotype: Relative to the germline gene, one junction end is altered; a read error may explain this. The chain joins TRBV5-1 to TRBJ2-7; D is uncertain. The CDR3 has 14 amino acids. Per the germline V gene, CDR1 is SGHRS and CDR2 is YFSETQ. CDR3 DNA sequence: TGCGCCAGCAGCCTTTCTTCCGGAGCCTACGGGCAGTACTTC. As protein: CASSLSSGAYGQYF.

This clonotype was seen repeatedly, ten times or more. V and J are TRBV30 and TRBJ1-2; D is perhaps TRBD1 (5 bases). In germline, CDR1 is GTSNPN, CDR2 SVGIG (reference sequence). V was clipped by 0 bases and J by 3 bases, with 8 bases between them. The CDR3 has 13 amino acids. CDR3 DNA: TGTGCCTGGAGTGTTCAGGGTGACTATGGCTACACCTTC. Residues: CAWSVQGDYGYTF.

The genes are TRBV5-6 and TRBJ1-3; no definite D call. Germline V gene lookup returns CDR1 SGHDT and CDR2 YYEEEE. CDR3 length: 14 residues. Trimming pared 1 base from V and 3 bases from J, leaving 8 bases between. The CDR3: CASSLIRVGNTIYF. The CDR3 region has the DNA TGTGCCAGCAGCTTGATTCGGGTTGGAAACACCATATATTTT.

The gene calls are TRBV27 and TRBJ2-7; D is ambiguous. CDR3 length: 16 amino acids. Germline V gene sequence: CDR1 MNHEY, CDR2 SMNVEV (reference sequence). The V gene lost 8 bases and the J gene lost 6 bases, with 26 bases spanning the gap. The CDR3 reads CASHNRAVGSGAEQYF. Here the CDR3 DNA reads TGTGCCAGCCACAACCGGGCAGTCGGTTCCGGTGCCGAGCAGTACTTC.

With regard to this clonotype: A read error may produce the germline difference seen at one junction end. The rearrangement joins TRBV7-9 to TRBJ2-5; the D gene is possibly TRBD2 (5 bases). CDR3 length: 16 residues. CDR1 is SEHNR and CDR2 is FQNEAQ in the germline V gene (reference sequence). The chain's CDR3 is CVSSRTPTGKQETQYF. CDR3 in DNA: TGTGTCAGCAGCCGGACTCCTACGGGGAAACAAGAGACCCAGTACTTC.

This clonotype was seen only a few times. One junction end disagrees with the germline gene, perhaps due to a read error. This chain uses TRBV7-9 with TRBJ2-7; TRBD1 might be the D (6 bases). CDR1 and CDR2 (germline): SEHNR, FQNEAQ (reference sequence). This CDR3 is built from 12 residues. CDR3 loop: CAGSPGDGEQYF. The CDR3 region has the DNA TGTGCCGGCAGCCCAGGGGACGGCGAGCAGTACTTC. The variable domain in full, completed from reference TRBV7-9 and TRBJ2-7, reads DTGVSQNPRHKITKRGQNVTFRCDPISEHNRLYWYRQTLGQGPEFLTYFQNEAQLEKSRLLSDRFSAERPKGSFSTLEIQRTEQGDSAMYLCAGSPGDGEQYFGPGTRLTVT.

Concerning this clonotype: A much larger clone lies a single base off, so this may be a read error. The V and J genes are TRBV12-3 or TRBV12-4 and TRBJ2-3; 15 bases map to TRBD2. This CDR3 is 18 amino acids long. CDR3 DNA: TGTGGCAGCAGTTTGGGACTAGCGGGGGGTACTAGCACAGATACGCAGTATTTT. This sequence encodes CGSSLGLAGGTSTDTQYF.

This clonotype was seen many times. The chain links TRBV7-2 to TRBJ1-5; 7 bases align to TRBD1. Germline V gives CDR1 SGHTA, CDR2 FQGNSA. The V and J ends lost 3 bases and 7 bases, in that order; junction bases with no gene match: 6. This CDR3 spans 14 amino acids. The CDR3 bases are TGTGCCAGCAGCTTCGGACAGGCTGGACAGCCCCAGCATTTT. Its protein product is CASSFGQAGQPQHF.

V usage is TRBV28 and J usage is TRBJ2-1; 9 bases are a match to TRBD1. The CDR3 has 15 residues. Germline loops: CDR1 MDHEN, CDR2 SYDVKM. After removal of 2 bases from V and 9 bases from J, the junction contained 8 bases not matched to a gene. The CDR3 protein is CASSLTGTGSGEQFF. DNA for the CDR3: TGTGCCAGCAGTTTAACCGGGACAGGGTCCGGTGAGCAGTTCTTC.

This clonotype was observed many times. The chain is built from TRBV5-1 and TRBJ1-4; 8 bases match TRBD1. The junction had 19 bases not matched to a gene; V was cut back by 7 bases and J by 8 bases. This CDR3 has 17 amino acids. The germline CDR1 and CDR2 sequences are SGHRS and YFSETQ. In nucleotides, the CDR3 is TGCGCCAGCGCCGCATCGGGGGCGACAGGGGTAAGAGAAAAACTGTTTTTT. Its protein product is CASAASGATGVREKLFF. Combining the CDR3 with reference TRBV5-1 and TRBJ1-4 gives the whole variable domain KAGVTQTPRYLIKTRGQQVTLSCSPISGHRSVSWYQQTPGQGLQFLFEYFSETQRNKGNFPGRFSGRQFSNSRSEMNVSTLELGDSALYLCASAASGATGVREKLFFGSGTQLSVL.

V usage is TRBV20-1 and J usage is TRBJ2-5; 12 positions agree with TRBD2. The V gene's germline CDR1 is DFQATT and CDR2 SNEGSKA (reference sequence). V lost 3 bases and J lost 5; bases outside the gene matches: 7. This CDR3 region has 15 residues. CDR3 DNA sequence: TGCAGTGCTAGCCTACTAGCGGGAGGTGGGGAGACCCAGTACTTC. This encodes CSASLLAGGGETQYF.

The rearrangement uses TRBV5-1 and TRBJ2-7, with D possibly matching TRBD1 (6 bases). The length of the CDR3 is 14 residues. The V gene's germline CDR1 is SGHRS and CDR2 YFSETQ. V gave up 3 bases and J gave up 0 bases, with 10 bases separating them. CDR3 residues: CASSSRDTSYEQYF. CDR3 nucleotides: TGCGCCAGCAGCTCCCGGGACACCTCCTACGAGCAGTACTTC.

In this sample, this clonotype turned up many times. V gene TRBV3-1 combines with J gene TRBJ2-7; tentatively, D is TRBD1 (6 bases). CDR1 and CDR2 (germline): LGHDT, YNNKEL (reference sequence). The V end lost 1 base, the J end lost 5 bases, and 15 bases lay between the germline ends. This CDR3 is built from 15 residues. This CDR3 is CASSQGQQGYHEQYF. The CDR3 nucleotides read TGTGCCAGCAGCCAAGGCCAACAGGGTTACCACGAGCAGTACTTC.

This clonotype was picked up many times. V and J are TRBV2 and TRBJ2-7; D ambiguous. V was pared by 0 bases and J by 9 bases, with 15 bases between. Germline CDR1 reads SNHLY; CDR2 reads FYNNEI. CDR3 size: 14 residues. The chain's CDR3 is CASSEALAEWGQYF. Here the CDR3 DNA reads TGTGCCAGCAGTGAAGCGCTTGCGGAGTGGGGGCAGTACTTC. Full variable domain (missing parts from reference TRBV2 and TRBJ2-7): EPEVTQTPSHQVTQMGQEVILRCVPISNHLYFYWYRQILGQKVEFLVSFYNNEISEKSEIFDDQFSVERPDGSNFTLKIRSTKLEDSAMYFCASSEALAEWGQYFGPGTRLTVT.

On this clonotype itself: This may come from a read error, since a much larger clone is one base off. This chain uses TRBV18 with TRBJ1-3; D might be TRBD1 (5 bases). Germline V gene sequence: CDR1 KGHSH, CDR2 LQKENI. The CDR3 totals 14 residues. The CDR3 loop reads CASSPQGYGTTIYF. The CDR3 bases are TGTGCCAGCTCACCACAGGGGTATGGAACCACCATATATTTT.

Comment on this clonotype: This sequence may be a read error, since a much larger clone differs from it by one base. The V call is TRBV2, the J call TRBJ2-3; D not resolved. CDR3 size: 17 residues. In germline, CDR1 is SNHLY, CDR2 FYNNEI. CDR3 residues: CASSDPWRSLSTDTQYF. The CDR3 nucleotides are TGTGCCAGCAGTGATCCCTGGAGAAGTCTCAGCACAGATACGCAATATTTT. Together with reference TRBV2 and TRBJ2-3, the CDR3 gives the full variable domain: EPEVTQTPSHQVTQMGQEVILRCVPISNHLYFYWYRQILGQKVEFLVSFYNNEISEKSEIFDDQFSVERPDGSNFTLKIRSTKLEDSAMYFCASSDPWRSLSTDTQYFGPGTRLTVL.

This clonotype was seen only a few times. The chain joins TRBV6-1 to TRBJ2-3; 8 positions agree with TRBD1. After removal of 5 bases from V and 1 base from J, the junction contained 8 bases not matched to a gene. CDR1 and CDR2 (germline): MNHNS, SASEGT. This CDR3 region has 16 residues. CDR3 sequence (DNA): TGTGCCAGCAGTTACGCTTTGACAGGGGGCACAGATACGCAGTATTTT. Amino acid sequence: CASSYALTGGTDTQYF.

This clonotype was counted ten times or more. The rearrangement uses TRBV4-1 and TRBJ2-7; D is unresolved. Germline CDR1 MGHRA, CDR2 YSYEKL. The CDR3 has 14 residues. V shed 4 bases and J shed 3 bases, with 13 bases lying between them. The CDR3 spells CASSPRHGSYEQYF. The CDR3 DNA is TGCGCCAGCAGCCCCCGGCACGGTAGCTACGAGCAGTACTTC.

This clonotype came up many times. CDR3 DNA: TGTGCCAGCAGAGGACAGGGTTATTCACCCCTCCACTTT. Its protein product is CASRGQGYSPLHF. V is TRBV12-3 or TRBV12-4 and J is TRBJ1-6, with 8 bases aligning to TRBD1. The CDR3 totals 13 residues. The J segment lost 8 bases and the V segment lost 6 bases, leaving 3 bases of the junction unmatched.

This clonotype was found many times. The chain recombines TRBV7-6 with TRBJ2-2, with D tentatively TRBD1 (6 bases). The CDR3 is 16 residues long. CDR1 is SGHVS, CDR2 FNYEAQ, per germline. Trimming cost V 5 bases and J 4 bases, with 17 bases left between them. CDR3 bases: TGTGCCAGCAGCCTCCGACAGGATGTGTCCACCGGGGAGCTGTTTTTT. This sequence encodes CASSLRQDVSTGELFF.

In this sample, this clonotype turned up many times. The V gene is TRBV5-1, the J gene TRBJ2-1, with 14 positions matching TRBD2. The germline gives CDR1 SGHRS, CDR2 YFSETQ. This CDR3 spans 16 amino acids. V gave up 4 bases and J gave up 8 bases; unmatched junction bases: 8. The DNA for the CDR3 is TGCGCCAGCAGCCGGGGGACTAGCGGGGGTTTCGATGAGCAGTTCTTC. It codes for CASSRGTSGGFDEQFF.

This clonotype was detected many times. The rearrangement uses TRBV12-3 or TRBV12-4 and TRBJ1-1; D may be TRBD1 (5 bases). The CDR3 is 13 residues long. Trimming took off 6 bases at V and 4 bases at J, with 12 bases between the two ends. The CDR3 DNA reads as TGTGCCAGCAGCGCGATAGGGGCCACTGAAGCTTTCTTT. Amino acids: CASSAIGATEAFF.

The rearrangement links TRBV7-6 to TRBJ2-7, with 10 bases aligning to TRBD2. V was pared by 1 base and J by 6 bases, with 6 bases of the junction left unmatched. The germline V gene encodes CDR1 SGHVS and CDR2 FNYEAQ. The CDR3 consists of 15 residues. This CDR3 reads CASSLVPAGGPEQYF. DNA of the CDR3: TGTGCCAGCAGCTTAGTTCCAGCGGGAGGGCCCGAGCAGTACTTC. Full variable domain (rest looked up from reference TRBV7-6 and TRBJ2-7): GAGVSQSPRYKVTKRGQDVALRCDPISGHVSLYWYRQALGQGPEFLTYFNYEAQQDKSGLPNDRFSAERPEGSISTLTIQRTEQRDSAMYRCASSLVPAGGPEQYFGPGTRLTVT.

This clonotype has at least ten counts. The rearrangement joins TRBV12-3 or TRBV12-4 to TRBJ1-1; 7 positions match TRBD1. The CDR3 covers 15 residues. V gave up 0 bases and J gave up 0 bases; unmatched junction bases: 1. DNA for the CDR3: TGTGCCAGCAGTTTAGCGGGACAGATGAACACTGAAGCTTTCTTT. Its protein is CASSLAGQMNTEAFF.

V and J are TRBV7-9 and TRBJ2-5; D gene uncertain. CDR1 SEHNR and CDR2 FQNEAQ come from the germline V gene (reference sequence). The CDR3 is made up of 14 amino acids. Between the trimmed V and J ends, which lost 0 bases and 4 bases, there was a span of 9 bases. The CDR3 here is CASSLASVVETQYF. CDR3 bases: TGTGCCAGCAGCTTAGCGTCAGTTGTAGAGACCCAGTACTTC.

Comments on this clonotype: This may arise from a read error, as a much more abundant clone is one base away. The V gene is TRBV2, the J gene TRBJ2-7; 8 nucleotides align to TRBD2. The CDR3 is 15 residues long. Looked up from germline, CDR1 is SNHLY and CDR2 is FYNNEI. CDR3 sequence reads: CASNPAVGLAYEQHF. DNA for the CDR3: TGTGCCAGCAACCCAGCGGTAGGACTAGCCTACGAGCAGCACTTC.